This is a list of T cell receptor beta chains from one sample in a study of blood T cells in healthy people across ages. In TCRdb, the 5' RACE reads were re-called with MiXCR into one record per CDR3 protein. The table records approximately 810,000 distinct CDR3 sequences, around 26% of them present only once. The source material was blood. Source of these receptors: a woman of 80 years or more in good health. The CDR3 runs from the conserved cysteine through the conserved F or W. A D gene is named only where the DNA matches it firmly. Not all rows give a size; the values are once, few, many and, for expanded clones, a class.

clone_size,v_call,d_call,j_call,cdr3_aa,cdr3_nt
.,TRBV3-1,.,TRBJ2-7,CASSPREGNYEQYF,TGTGCCAGCAGCCCCCGAGAAGGGAACTACGAGCAGTACTTC
.,TRBV12-3/TRBV12-4,TRBD2,TRBJ2-7,CASSSGEGAYEQYF,TGTGCCAGCAGTTCGGGGGAGGGAGCCTACGAGCAGTACTTC
many,TRBV20-1,.,TRBJ1-5,CSAPSRDIPQPQHF,TGCAGTGCTCCGTCCCGGGACATCCCTCAGCCCCAGCATTTT
many,TRBV5-1,.,TRBJ2-1,CASSFSQGSSYNEQFF,TGCGCCAGCAGCTTCTCCCAGGGCAGCTCCTACAATGAGCAGTTCTTC
many,TRBV12-3/TRBV12-4,.,TRBJ1-5,CASRRGREYSNQPQHF,TGTGCCAGCAGGCGGGGCAGGGAATATAGCAATCAGCCCCAGCATTTT
few,TRBV28,TRBD1,TRBJ1-2,CASSSGTDYGYIF,TGTGCCAGCAGTTCCGGGACAGACTATGGCTACATCTTC
many,TRBV5-1,.,TRBJ2-7,CASSLQPLENEQYF,TGCGCCAGCAGCTTGCAGCCCCTAGAGAACGAGCAGTACTTC
many,TRBV5-1,.,TRBJ2-5,CASSQDPYQETQYF,TGCGCCAGCAGCCAGGACCCGTACCAAGAGACCCAGTACTTC
.,TRBV2,.,TRBJ2-1,CASSAEETQFF,TGTGCCAGCAGTGCGGAAGAGACCCAGTTCTTC
few,TRBV4-2,.,TRBJ1-1,CASSPLGTANTEAFF,TGTGCCAGCAGCCCGCTTGGGACGGCGAACACTGAAGCTTTCTTT
.,TRBV6-2/TRBV6-3,.,TRBJ2-3,CASSGAVFGLDTQYF,TGTGCCAGCAGTGGAGCAGTGTTTGGCTTAGATACGCAGTATTTT
few,TRBV5-4,.,TRBJ2-4,CASSSPGSLAKSIQYF,TGTGCCAGCAGCTCCCCAGGGTCACTAGCCAAAAGCATTCAGTACTTC
many,TRBV6-1,.,TRBJ1-5,CASSEGGGNQPQHF,TGTGCCAGCAGTGAAGGAGGTGGCAATCAGCCCCAGCATTTT
.,TRBV11-1,.,TRBJ2-5,CASSLRARETQYF,TGTGCCAGCAGCTTAAGAGCTCGAGAGACCCAGTACTTC
many,TRBV20-1,TRBD1,TRBJ1-5,CSVKRTGATYSNQPQHF,TGCAGTGTTAAAAGGACAGGGGCAACATATAGCAATCAGCCCCAGCATTTT
.,TRBV7-2,TRBD1,TRBJ1-1,CASRLQGSTEAFF,TGTGCCAGCAGATTACAGGGGTCCACTGAAGCTTTCTTT
few,TRBV12-3/TRBV12-4,.,TRBJ1-5,CASSFAGRRNQPQHF,TGTGCCAGCAGTTTCGCAGGGAGGCGCAATCAGCCCCAGCATTTT
.,TRBV6-5,.,TRBJ2-1,CASRGPAYNEQFF,TGTGCCAGCAGGGGCCCTGCCTACAATGAGCAGTTCTTC
.,TRBV24-1,TRBD1,TRBJ2-1,CATSENRGLNEQFF,TGTGCCACCAGTGAAAACAGGGGGCTTAATGAGCAGTTCTTC
.,TRBV30,TRBD2,TRBJ2-5,CAWSVGGLAETQYF,TGTGCCTGGAGTGTGGGGGGACTAGCAGAGACCCAGTACTTC
many,TRBV7-2,.,TRBJ2-5,CASSLAVFQETQYF,TGTGCCAGCAGCTTAGCTGTCTTCCAAGAGACCCAGTACTTC
once,TRBV2,.,TRBJ2-5,CATSGGTEEEQETQYF,TGTGCCACCTCCGGGGGGACAGAGGAAGAACAAGAGACCCAGTACTTC
many,TRBV6-5,.,TRBJ2-7,CASSYSNQGSEQYF,TGTGCCAGCAGTTACTCGAATCAGGGCTCCGAGCAGTACTTC